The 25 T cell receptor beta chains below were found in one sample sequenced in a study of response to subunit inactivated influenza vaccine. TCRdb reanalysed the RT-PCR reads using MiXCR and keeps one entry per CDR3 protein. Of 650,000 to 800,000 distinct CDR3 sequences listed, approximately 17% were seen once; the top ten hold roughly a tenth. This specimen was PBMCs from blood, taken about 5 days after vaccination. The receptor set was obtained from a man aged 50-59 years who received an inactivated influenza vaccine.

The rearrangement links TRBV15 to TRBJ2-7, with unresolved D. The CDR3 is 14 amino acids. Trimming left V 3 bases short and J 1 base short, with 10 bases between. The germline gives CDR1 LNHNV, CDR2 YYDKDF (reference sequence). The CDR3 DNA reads TGTGCCACCAGCAGTCGGGCCAGTTCCTACGAGCAGTACTTC. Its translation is CATSSRASSYEQYF. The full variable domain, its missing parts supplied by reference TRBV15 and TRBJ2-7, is DAMVIQNPRYQVTQFGKPVTLSCSQTLNHNVMYWYQQKSSQAPKLLFHYYDKDFNNEADTPDNFQSRRPNTSFCFLDIRSPGLGDTAMYLCATSSRASSYEQYFGPGTRLTVT.

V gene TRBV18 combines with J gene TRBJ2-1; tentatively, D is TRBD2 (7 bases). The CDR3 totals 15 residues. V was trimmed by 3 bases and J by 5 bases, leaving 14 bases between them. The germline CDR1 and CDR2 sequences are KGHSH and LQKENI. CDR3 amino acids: CASSPGGAGDNEQFF. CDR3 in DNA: TGTGCCAGCTCACCTGGGGGGGCCGGCGACAATGAGCAGTTCTTC.

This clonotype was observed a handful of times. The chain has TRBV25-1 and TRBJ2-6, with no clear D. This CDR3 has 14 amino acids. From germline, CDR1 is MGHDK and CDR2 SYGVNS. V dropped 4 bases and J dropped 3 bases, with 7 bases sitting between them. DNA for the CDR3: TGTGCCAGCAGTGTGTCTGGTGGGGCCAACGTCCTGACTTTC. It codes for CASSVSGGANVLTF.

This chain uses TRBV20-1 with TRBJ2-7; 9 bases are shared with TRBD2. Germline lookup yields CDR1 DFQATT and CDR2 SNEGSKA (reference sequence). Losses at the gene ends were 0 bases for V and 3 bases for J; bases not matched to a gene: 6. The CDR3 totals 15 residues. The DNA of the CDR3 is TGCAGTGCTAGAGATTGGCTAGCGGGACACTACGAGCAGTACTTC. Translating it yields CSARDWLAGHYEQYF.

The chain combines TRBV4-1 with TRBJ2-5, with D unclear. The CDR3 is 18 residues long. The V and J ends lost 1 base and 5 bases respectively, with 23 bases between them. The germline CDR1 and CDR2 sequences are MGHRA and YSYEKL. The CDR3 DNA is TGCGCCAGCAGCCAAGGAGCCGGCAAGATCTACGGCTATGAGACCCAGTACTTC. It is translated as CASSQGAGKIYGYETQYF.

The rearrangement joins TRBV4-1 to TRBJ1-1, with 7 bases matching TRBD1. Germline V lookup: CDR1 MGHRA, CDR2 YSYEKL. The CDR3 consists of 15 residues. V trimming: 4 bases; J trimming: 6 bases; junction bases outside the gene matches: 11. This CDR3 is CASSPFGQDSPEAFF. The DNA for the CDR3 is TGCGCCAGCAGCCCCTTCGGACAGGACTCTCCTGAAGCTTTCTTT.

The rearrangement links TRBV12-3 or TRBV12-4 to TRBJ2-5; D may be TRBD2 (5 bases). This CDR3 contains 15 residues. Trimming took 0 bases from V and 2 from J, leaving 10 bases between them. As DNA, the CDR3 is TGTGCCAGCAGTTTAGCCGGACTGAGACAAGAGACCCAGTACTTC. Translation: CASSLAGLRQETQYF.

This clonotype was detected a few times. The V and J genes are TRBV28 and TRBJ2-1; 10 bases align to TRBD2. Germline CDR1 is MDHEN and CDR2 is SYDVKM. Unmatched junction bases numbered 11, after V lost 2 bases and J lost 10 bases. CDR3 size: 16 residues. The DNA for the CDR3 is TGTGCCAGCAGTTTACCCTGGGAGCGGGGGGGCTGGGAGCAGTTCTTC. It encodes CASSLPWERGGWEQFF.

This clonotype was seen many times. DNA for the CDR3: TGTGCCAGCAGCCCGATGAGGACACAAGAGACCCAGTACTTC. It encodes CASSPMRTQETQYF. The chain links TRBV7-2 to TRBJ2-5, with D tentatively TRBD1 (5 bases). V lost 5 bases to trimming and J lost 2 bases, with 12 bases between them. CDR1 SGHTA and CDR2 FQGNSA come from the germline V gene. This CDR3 has 14 residues.

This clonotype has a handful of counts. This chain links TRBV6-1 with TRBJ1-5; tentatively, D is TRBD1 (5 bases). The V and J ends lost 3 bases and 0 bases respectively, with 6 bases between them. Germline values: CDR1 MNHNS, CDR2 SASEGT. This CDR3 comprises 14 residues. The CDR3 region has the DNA TGTGCCAGCAGTGACGACAGTAGCAATCAGCCCCAGCATTTT. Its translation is CASSDDSSNQPQHF.

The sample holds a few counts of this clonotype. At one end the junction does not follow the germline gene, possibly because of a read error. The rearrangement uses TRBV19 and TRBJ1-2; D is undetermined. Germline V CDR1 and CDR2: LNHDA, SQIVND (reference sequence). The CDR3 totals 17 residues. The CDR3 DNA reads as TGTGCCAGTAGTATAGATCCTAGGACGGGTGTCTACTATGGCGACACCTTC. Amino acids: CASSIDPRTGVYYGDTF.

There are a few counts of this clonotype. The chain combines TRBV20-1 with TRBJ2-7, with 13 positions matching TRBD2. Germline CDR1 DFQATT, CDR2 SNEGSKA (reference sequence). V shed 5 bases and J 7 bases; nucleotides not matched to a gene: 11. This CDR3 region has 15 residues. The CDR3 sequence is CSAVLGLAGVREQYF. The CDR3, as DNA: TGCAGTGCTGTTCTCGGACTAGCGGGAGTCCGGGAGCAGTACTTC.

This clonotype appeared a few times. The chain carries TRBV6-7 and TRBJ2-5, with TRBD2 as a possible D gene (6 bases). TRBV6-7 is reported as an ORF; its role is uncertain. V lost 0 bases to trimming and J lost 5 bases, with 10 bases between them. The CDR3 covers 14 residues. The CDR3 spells CASSYSSGDETQYF. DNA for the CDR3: TGTGCCAGCAGTTACTCTTCGGGAGATGAGACCCAGTACTTC.

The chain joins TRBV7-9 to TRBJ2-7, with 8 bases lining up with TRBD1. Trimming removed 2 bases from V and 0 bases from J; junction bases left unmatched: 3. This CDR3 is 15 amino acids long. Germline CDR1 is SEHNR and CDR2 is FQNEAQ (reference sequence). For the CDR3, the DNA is TGTGCCAGCAGCTTAAACACAGGGGGCTCCTACGAGCAGTACTTC. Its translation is CASSLNTGGSYEQYF.

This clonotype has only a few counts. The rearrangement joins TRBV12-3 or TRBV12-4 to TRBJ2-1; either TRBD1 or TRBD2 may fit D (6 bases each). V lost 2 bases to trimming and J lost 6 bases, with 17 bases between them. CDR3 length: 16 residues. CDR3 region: CASSLRMGGSGNEQFF. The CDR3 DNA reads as TGTGCCAGCAGTTTAAGGATGGGGGGCTCCGGCAATGAGCAGTTCTTC.

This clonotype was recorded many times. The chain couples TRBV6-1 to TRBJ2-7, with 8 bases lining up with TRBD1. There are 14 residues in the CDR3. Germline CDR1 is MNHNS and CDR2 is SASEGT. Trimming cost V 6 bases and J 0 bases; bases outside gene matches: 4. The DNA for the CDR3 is TGTGCCAGCAGGGGGACAGGAGCCTCCTACGAGCAGTACTTC. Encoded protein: CASRGTGASYEQYF.

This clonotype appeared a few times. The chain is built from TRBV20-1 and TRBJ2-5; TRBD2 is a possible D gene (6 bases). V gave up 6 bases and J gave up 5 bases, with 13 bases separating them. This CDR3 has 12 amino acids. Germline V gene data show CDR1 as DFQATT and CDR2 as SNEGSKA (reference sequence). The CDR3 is CSATPGLETQYF. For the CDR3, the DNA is TGCAGTGCCACCCCGGGACTGGAGACCCAGTACTTC.

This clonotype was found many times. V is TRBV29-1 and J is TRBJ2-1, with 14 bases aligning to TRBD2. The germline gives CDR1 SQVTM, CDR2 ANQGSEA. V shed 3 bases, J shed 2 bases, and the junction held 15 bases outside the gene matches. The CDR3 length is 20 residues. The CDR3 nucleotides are TGCAGCGTTGAGGTCTTGGAGACTAGCGGGAGGGTCTCTCCCTACAATGAGCAGTTCTTC. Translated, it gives CSVEVLETSGRVSPYNEQFF.

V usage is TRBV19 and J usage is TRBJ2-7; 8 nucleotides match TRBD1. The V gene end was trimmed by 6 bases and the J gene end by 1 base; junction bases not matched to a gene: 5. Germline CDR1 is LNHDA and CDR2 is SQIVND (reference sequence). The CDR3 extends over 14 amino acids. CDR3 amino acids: CASRGQGNSYEQYF. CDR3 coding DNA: TGTGCCAGTAGAGGACAGGGAAATTCCTACGAGCAGTACTTC. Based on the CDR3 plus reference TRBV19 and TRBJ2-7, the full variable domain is DGGITQSPKYLFRKEGQNVTLSCEQNLNHDAMYWYRQDPGQGLRLIYYSQIVNDFQKGDIAEGYSVSREKKESFPLTVTSAQKNPTAFYLCASRGQGNSYEQYFGPGTRLTVT.

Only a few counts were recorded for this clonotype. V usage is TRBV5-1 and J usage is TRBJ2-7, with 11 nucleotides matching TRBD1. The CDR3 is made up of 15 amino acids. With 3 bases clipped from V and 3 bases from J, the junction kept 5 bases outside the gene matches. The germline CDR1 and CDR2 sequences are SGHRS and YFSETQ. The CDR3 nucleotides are TGCGCCAGCAGCTCGGGAGGGACAGGGGGCTACGAGCAGTACTTC. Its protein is CASSSGGTGGYEQYF.

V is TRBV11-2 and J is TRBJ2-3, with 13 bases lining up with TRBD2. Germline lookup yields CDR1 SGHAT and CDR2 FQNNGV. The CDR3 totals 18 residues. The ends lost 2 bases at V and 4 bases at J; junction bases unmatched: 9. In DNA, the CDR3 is TGTGCCAGCAGCTTACCCCGCACTAGCGGGAGGGCCTCAGATACGCAGTATTTT. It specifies CASSLPRTSGRASDTQYF.

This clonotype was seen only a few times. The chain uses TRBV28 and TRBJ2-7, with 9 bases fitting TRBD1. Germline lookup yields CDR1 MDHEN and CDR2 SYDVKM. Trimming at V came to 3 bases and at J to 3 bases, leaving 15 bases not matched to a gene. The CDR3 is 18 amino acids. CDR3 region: CASSFPMGGQGSNYEQYF. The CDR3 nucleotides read TGTGCCAGCAGTTTCCCGATGGGGGGACAGGGATCAAACTACGAGCAGTACTTC.

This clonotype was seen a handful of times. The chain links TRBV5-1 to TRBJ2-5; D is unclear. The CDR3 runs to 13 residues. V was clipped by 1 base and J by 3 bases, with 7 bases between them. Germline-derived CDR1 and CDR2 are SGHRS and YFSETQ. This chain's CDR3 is CASSLRPEETQYF. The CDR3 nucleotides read TGCGCCAGCAGCTTGCGGCCAGAAGAGACCCAGTACTTC.

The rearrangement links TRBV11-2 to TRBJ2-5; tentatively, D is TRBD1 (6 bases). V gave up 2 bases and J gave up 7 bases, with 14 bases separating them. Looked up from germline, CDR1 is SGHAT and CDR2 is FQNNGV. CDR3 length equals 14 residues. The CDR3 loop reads CASSLLGAVGTQYF. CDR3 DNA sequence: TGTGCCAGCAGCTTATTGGGGGCCGTCGGGACCCAGTACTTC.

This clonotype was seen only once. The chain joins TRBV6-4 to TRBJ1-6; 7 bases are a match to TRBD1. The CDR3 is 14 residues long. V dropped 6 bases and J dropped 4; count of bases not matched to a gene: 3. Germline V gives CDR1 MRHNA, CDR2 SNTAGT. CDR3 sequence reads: CASSQGEYNSPLHF. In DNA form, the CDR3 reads TGTGCCAGCAGCCAGGGGGAGTATAATTCACCCCTCCACTTT.